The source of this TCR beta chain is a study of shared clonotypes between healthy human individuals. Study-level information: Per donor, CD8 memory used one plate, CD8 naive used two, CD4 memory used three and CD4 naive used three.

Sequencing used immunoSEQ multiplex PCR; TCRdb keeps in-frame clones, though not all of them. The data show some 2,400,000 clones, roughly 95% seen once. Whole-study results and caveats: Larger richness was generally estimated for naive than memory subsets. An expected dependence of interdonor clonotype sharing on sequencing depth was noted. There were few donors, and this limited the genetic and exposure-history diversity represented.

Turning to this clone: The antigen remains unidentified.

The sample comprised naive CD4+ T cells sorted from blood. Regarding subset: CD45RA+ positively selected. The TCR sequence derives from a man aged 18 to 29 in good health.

As DNA, the CDR3 is TGTGCCAGCTCCTATGGGACAGGCCAAGAGACCCAGTACTTC. Encoded protein: CASSYGTGQETQYF. The chain couples TRBV18 to TRBJ2-5, with 8 bases aligning to TRBD1. The V gene's germline CDR1 is KGHSH and CDR2 LQKENI. The CDR3 extends over 14 amino acids. The V and J ends lost 6 bases and 1 base, in that order; junction bases with no gene match: 4. The whole variable domain, remainder taken from reference TRBV18 and TRBJ2-5, is NAGVMQNPRHLVRRRGQEARLRCSPMKGHSHVYWYRQLPEEGLKFMVYLQKENIIDESGMPKERFSAEFPKEGPSILRIQQVVRGDSAAYFCASSYGTGQETQYFGPGTRLLVL.